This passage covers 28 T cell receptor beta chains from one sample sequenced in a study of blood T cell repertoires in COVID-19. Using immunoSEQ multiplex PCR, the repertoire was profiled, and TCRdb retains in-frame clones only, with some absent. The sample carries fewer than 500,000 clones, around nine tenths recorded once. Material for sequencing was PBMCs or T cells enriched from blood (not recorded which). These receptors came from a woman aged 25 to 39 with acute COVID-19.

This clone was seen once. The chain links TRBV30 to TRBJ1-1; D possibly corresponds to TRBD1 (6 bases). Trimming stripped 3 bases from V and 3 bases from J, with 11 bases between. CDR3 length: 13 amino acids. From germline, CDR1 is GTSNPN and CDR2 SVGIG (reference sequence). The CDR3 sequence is CAWRATGDTEAFF. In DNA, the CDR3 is TGTGCCTGGAGGGCGACAGGAGACACTGAAGCTTTCTTT.

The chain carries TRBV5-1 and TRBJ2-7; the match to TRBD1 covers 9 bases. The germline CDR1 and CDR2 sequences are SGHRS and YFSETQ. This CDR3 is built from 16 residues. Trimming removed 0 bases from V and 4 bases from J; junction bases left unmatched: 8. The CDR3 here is CASSLGPGGQGYEQYF. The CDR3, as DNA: TGCGCCAGCAGCTTGGGACCAGGGGGACAGGGATACGAGCAGTACTTC. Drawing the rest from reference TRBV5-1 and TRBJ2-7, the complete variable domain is KAGVTQTPRYLIKTRGQQVTLSCSPISGHRSVSWYQQTPGQGLQFLFEYFSETQRNKGNFPGRFSGRQFSNSRSEMNVSTLELGDSALYLCASSLGPGGQGYEQYFGPGTRLTVT.

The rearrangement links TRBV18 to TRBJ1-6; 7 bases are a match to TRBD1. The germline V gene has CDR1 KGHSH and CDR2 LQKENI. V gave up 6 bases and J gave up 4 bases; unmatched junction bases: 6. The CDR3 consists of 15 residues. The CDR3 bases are TGTGCCAGCTCCCTAACAGGGGTGTATAATTCACCCCTCCACTTT. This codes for CASSLTGVYNSPLHF.

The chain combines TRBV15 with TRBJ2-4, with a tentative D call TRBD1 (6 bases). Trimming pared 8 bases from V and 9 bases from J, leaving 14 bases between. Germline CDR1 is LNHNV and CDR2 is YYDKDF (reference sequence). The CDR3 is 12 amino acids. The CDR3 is CATSQGSSIQYF. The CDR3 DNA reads TGTGCCACCTCGCAGGGGTCGAGCATTCAGTACTTC.

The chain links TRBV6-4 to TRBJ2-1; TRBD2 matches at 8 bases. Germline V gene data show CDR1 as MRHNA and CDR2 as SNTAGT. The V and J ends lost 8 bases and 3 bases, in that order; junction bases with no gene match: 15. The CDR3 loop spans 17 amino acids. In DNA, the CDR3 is TGTGCCAGCCCGACTATAAACAACGGGGGGGGCTACAATGAGCAGTTCTTC. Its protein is CASPTINNGGGYNEQFF.

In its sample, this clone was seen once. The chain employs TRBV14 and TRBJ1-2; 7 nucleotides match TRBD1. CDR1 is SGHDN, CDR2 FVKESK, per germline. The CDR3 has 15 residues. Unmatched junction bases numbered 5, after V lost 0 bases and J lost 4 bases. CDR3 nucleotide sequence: TGTGCCAGCAGCCAAGAATCACACAGGGGCTATGGCTACACCTTC. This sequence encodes CASSQESHRGYGYTF.

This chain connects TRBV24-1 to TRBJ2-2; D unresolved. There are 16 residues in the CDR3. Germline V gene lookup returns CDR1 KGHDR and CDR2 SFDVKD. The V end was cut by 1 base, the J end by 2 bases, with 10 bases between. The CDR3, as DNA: TGTGCCACCAGTGATTTTCACGAAACAAACACCGGGGAGCTGTTTTTT. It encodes CATSDFHETNTGELFF.

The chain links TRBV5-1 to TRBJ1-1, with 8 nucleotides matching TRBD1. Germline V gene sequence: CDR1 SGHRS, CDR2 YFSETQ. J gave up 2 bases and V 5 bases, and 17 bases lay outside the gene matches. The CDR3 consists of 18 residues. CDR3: CASRPDRDRNFFNTEAFF. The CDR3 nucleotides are TGCGCCAGCAGACCGGACCGGGACAGGAACTTCTTTAACACTGAAGCTTTCTTT. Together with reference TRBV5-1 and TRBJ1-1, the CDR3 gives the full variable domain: KAGVTQTPRYLIKTRGQQVTLSCSPISGHRSVSWYQQTPGQGLQFLFEYFSETQRNKGNFPGRFSGRQFSNSRSEMNVSTLELGDSALYLCASRPDRDRNFFNTEAFFGQGTRLTVV.

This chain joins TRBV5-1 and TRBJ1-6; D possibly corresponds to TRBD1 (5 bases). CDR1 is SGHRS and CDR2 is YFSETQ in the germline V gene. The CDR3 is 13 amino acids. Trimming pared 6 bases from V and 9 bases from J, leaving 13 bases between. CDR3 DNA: TGCGCCAGCACGAGGCAGGGAGGTTCACCCCTCCACTTT. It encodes CASTRQGGSPLHF.

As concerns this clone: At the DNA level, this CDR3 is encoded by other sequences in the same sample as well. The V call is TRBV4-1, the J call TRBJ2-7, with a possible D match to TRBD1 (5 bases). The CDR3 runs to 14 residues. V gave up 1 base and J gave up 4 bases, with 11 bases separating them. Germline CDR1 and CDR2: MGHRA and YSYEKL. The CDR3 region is CASSQGQGSYEQYF. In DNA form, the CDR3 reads TGCGCCAGCAGCCAAGGCCAGGGAAGTTACGAGCAGTACTTC.

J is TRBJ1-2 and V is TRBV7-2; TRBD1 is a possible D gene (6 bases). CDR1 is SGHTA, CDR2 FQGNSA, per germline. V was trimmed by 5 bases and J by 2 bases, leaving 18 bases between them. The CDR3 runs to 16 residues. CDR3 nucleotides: TGTGCCAGCAGCCTGACCGGGACACCTAGGAACTATGGCTACACCTTC. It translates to CASSLTGTPRNYGYTF.

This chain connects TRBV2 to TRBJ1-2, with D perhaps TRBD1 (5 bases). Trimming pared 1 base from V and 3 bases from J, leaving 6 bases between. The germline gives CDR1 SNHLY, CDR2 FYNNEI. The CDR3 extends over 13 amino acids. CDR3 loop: CASSEGGHYGYTF. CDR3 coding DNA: TGTGCCAGCAGTGAAGGGGGCCACTATGGCTACACCTTC.

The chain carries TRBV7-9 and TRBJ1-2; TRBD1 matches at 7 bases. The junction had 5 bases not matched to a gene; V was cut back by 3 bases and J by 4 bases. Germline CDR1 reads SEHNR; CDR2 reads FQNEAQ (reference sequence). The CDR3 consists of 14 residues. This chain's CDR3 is CASSLGQSFYGYTF. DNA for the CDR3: TGTGCCAGCAGCTTGGGACAGTCCTTCTATGGCTACACCTTC.

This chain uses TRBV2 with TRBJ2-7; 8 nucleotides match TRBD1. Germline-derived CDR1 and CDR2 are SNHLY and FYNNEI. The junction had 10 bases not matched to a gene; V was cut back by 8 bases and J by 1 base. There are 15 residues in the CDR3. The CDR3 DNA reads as TGTGCCAGCCGACCTGGACAGGGCAAGTCCTACGAGCAGTACTTC. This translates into CASRPGQGKSYEQYF.

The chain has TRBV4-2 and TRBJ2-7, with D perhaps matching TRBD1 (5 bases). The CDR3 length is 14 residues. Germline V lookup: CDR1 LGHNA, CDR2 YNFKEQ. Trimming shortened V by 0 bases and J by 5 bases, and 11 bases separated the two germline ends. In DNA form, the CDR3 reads TGTGCCAGCAGCCAAGATCAGGGTGCCCACGAGCAGTACTTC. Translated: CASSQDQGAHEQYF.

CDR3 sequence reads: CASRTGTSGGFYNEQFF. For the CDR3, the DNA is TGTGCCAGCAGAACCGGGACTAGCGGGGGGTTCTACAATGAGCAGTTCTTC. The chain couples TRBV27 to TRBJ2-1; 15 positions agree with TRBD2. The CDR3 covers 17 residues. Per germline, CDR1 MNHEY and CDR2 SMNVEV (reference sequence). Trimming removed 6 bases from V and 3 bases from J; junction bases left unmatched: 6.

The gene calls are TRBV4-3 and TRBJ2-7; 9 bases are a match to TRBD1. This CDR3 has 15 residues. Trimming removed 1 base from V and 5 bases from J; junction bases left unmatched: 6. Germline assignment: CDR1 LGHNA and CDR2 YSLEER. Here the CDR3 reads CASSQGGQGSDEQYF. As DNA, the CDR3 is TGCGCCAGCAGCCAAGGGGGACAGGGTAGCGACGAGCAGTACTTC.

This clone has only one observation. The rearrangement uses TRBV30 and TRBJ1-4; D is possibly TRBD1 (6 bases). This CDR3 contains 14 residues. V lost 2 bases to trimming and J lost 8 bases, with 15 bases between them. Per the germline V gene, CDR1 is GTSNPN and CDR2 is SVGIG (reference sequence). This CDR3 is CAWSQGGGGEKLFF. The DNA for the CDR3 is TGTGCCTGGAGTCAAGGAGGGGGGGGAGAAAAACTGTTTTTT. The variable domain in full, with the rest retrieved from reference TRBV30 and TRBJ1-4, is SQTIHQWPATLVQPVGSPLSLECTVEGTSNPNLYWYRQAAGRGLQLLFYSVGIGQISSEVPQNLSASRPQDRQFILSSKKLLLSDSGFYLCAWSQGGGGEKLFFGSGTQLSVL.

CDR3 protein: CASSETTGGGIQYF. CDR3 nucleotides: TGTGCCAGCAGTGAAACGACAGGGGGCGGCATTCAGTACTTC. The gene calls are TRBV6-4 and TRBJ2-4; TRBD1 agrees at 10 bases. After removal of 3 bases from V and 9 bases from J, the junction contained 5 bases not matched to a gene. CDR1 and CDR2 from the germline V gene are MRHNA and SNTAGT. This CDR3 has 14 amino acids.

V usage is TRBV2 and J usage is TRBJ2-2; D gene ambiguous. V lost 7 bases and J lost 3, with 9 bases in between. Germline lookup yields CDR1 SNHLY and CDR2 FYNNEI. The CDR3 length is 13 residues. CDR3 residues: CASTLRHTGELFF. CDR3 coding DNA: TGTGCCAGCACTCTCAGGCACACCGGGGAGCTGTTTTTT.

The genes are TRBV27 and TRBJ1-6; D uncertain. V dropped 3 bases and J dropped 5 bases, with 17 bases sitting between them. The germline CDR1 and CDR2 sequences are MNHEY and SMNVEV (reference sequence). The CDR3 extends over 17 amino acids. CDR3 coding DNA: TGTGCCAGCAGTTTTGCCCCTCCACTTACCAATAATTCACCCCTCCACTTT. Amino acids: CASSFAPPLTNNSPLHF.

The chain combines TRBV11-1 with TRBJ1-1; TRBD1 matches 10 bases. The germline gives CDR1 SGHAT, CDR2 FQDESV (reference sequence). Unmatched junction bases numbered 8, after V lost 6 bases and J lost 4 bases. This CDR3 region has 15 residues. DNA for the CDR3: TGTGCCAGCAGAATGATCGGGACAGGGGCCACTGAAGCTTTCTTT. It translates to CASRMIGTGATEAFF.

The CDR3 bases are TGTGCCAGCAGCGTACTAGCGGAGGGTCACGAGCAGTACTTC. It translates to CASSVLAEGHEQYF. The gene calls are TRBV9 and TRBJ2-7, with 7 positions matching TRBD2. Trimming cost V 1 base and J 5 bases; bases outside gene matches: 6. Germline values: CDR1 SGDLS, CDR2 YYNGEE. This CDR3 has 14 residues. Full variable domain (missing parts from reference TRBV9 and TRBJ2-7): DSGVTQTPKHLITATGQRVTLRCSPRSGDLSVYWYQQSLDQGLQFLIQYYNGEERAKGNILERFSAQQFPDLHSELNLSSLELGDSALYFCASSVLAEGHEQYFGPGTRLTVT.

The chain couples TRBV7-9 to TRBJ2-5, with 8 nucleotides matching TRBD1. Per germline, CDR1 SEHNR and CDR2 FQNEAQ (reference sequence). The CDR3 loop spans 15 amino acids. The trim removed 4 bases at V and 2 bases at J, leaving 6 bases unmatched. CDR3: CASSSTGAFQETQYF. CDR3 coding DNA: TGTGCCAGCAGCTCGACAGGGGCATTTCAAGAGACCCAGTACTTC.

The CDR3 sequence: CASSLDRANYGYTF. The CDR3 DNA is TGCGCCAGCAGTCTAGACAGGGCTAACTATGGCTACACCTTC. The chain has TRBV4-3 and TRBJ1-2, with 7 positions matching TRBD1. This CDR3 has 14 residues. Losses at the gene ends were 6 bases for V and 0 bases for J; bases not matched to a gene: 4. Germline-derived CDR1 and CDR2 are LGHNA and YSLEER.

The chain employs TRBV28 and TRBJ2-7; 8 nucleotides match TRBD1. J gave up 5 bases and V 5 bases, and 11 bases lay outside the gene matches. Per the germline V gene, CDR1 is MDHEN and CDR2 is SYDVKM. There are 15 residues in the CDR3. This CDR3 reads CASSTPGQGRDEQYF. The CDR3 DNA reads TGTGCCAGCAGTACCCCCGGACAGGGTCGAGACGAGCAGTACTTC.

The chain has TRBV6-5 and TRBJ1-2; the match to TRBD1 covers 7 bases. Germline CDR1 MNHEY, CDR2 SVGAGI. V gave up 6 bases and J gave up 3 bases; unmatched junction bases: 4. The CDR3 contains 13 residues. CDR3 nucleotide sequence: TGTGCCAGCAGGAACAGGGGCTACTATGGCTACACCTTC. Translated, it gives CASRNRGYYGYTF.

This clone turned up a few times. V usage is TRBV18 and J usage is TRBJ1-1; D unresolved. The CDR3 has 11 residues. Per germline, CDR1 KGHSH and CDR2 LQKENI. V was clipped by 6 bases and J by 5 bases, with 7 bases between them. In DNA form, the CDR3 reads TGTGCCAGCTCTGCCGAGACTGAAGCTTTCTTT. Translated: CASSAETEAFF.